The clone carrying this T cell receptor (beta chain) came up a few times. Antigen unknown. These data belong to a study of post-analysis software for immune sequencing data. V lost 6 bases, J lost 1 base, and 12 bases lay in between. The CDR3 is 14 amino acids. Per the germline V gene, CDR1 is ENHRY and CDR2 is SYGVKD. Included in the TCR beta cDNA libraries were unique molecular identifiers. Input of about 0.95 to 11 million T cells yielded 450,000 to 550,000 cDNA molecules. Via MiXCR, TCRdb re-called the PCR reads, giving one row per CDR3 protein. The sample shows fewer than 850,000 distinct CDR3 sequences, around 42% of them seen only once. Findings and caveats of the study: Significantly lower normalized Chao1 diversity was found in patients with multiple sclerosis relative to controls. Roughly 5 TRBV segments, including TRBV5-6, TRBV5-1 and TRBV20-1, were more frequent in patients than controls.

Specimen: blood. The chain employs TRBV10-3 and TRBJ2-5; D is ambiguous. The receptor's source is a girl between 10 and 17 years old with multiple sclerosis. The CDR3 DNA reads TGTGCCATCAGCGAGAGCGAAACCCAAGAGACCCAGTACTTC. Its protein product is CAISESETQETQYF.